The entry below gives a single T cell receptor (beta chain) sequence along with its context. Because the CDR3's place on the DNA is in doubt, the DNA is left out and the CDR3 is given as listed by TCRdb. Inclusive of both ends, the CDR3 amounts to 12 amino acids. The germline V gene encodes CDR1 LNHDA and CDR2 SQIVND (reference sequence). The data originate from a study of Graves' ophthalmopathy and Graves' hyperthyroidism. Every ophthalmopathy donor presented moderate-to-severe activity, CAS ≥3, NOSPECS ≥4 and duration under 3 months. Patients were diagnosed from clinical symptoms, serum thyroxine, TRAb, thyroid ultrasound and orbital computed tomography. A volume of around 10 ml of fresh peripheral blood supplied the PBMCs. Researchers took RNA transcripts and amplified TCR beta CDR3 regions from them. First-round RT-PCR relied on HTBI primers, and a second-round multiplex PCR came next. Each CDR3 protein is one row after TCRdb ran MiXCR on the multiplex PCR reads. The sample carries under 60,000 distinct CDR3 sequences, roughly half recorded once.

The source is an adult woman with Graves' ophthalmopathy. The sequenced material came from peripheral blood. The rearrangement links TRBV19 to TRBJ1-1. CDR3 loop: CASTSGRTEAFF.